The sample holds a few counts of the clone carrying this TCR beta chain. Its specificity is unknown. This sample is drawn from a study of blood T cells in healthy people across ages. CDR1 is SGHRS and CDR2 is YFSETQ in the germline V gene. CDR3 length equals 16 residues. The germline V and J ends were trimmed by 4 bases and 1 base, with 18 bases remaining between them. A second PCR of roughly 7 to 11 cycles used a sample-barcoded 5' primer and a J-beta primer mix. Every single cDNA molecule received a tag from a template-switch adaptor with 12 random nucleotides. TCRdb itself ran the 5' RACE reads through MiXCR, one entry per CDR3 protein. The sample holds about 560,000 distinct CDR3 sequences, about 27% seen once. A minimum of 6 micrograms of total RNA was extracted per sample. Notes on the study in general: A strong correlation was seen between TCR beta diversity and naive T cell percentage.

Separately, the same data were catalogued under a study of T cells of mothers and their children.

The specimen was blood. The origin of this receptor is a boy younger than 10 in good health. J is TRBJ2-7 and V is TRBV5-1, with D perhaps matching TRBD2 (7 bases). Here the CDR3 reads CASSLPGGHPSYEQYF. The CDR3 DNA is TGCGCCAGCAGCCTCCCCGGGGGGCACCCTTCCTACGAGCAGTACTTC.